These 28 T cell receptor beta chains share one sample of origin, sequenced in a study of blood T cell repertoires in COVID-19. Sequencing used immunoSEQ multiplex PCR; TCRdb keeps in-frame clones, though not all of them. The sample has 300,000 to 450,000 clones, around 87% seen once. Sequences were obtained from PBMCs or T cells enriched from blood (not recorded which). The origin of the receptors is a man between 40 and 49 years old in a cohort exposed to, infected with or recovered from COVID-19 (not recorded which).

The chain carries TRBV19 and TRBJ1-6; D gene unclear. The germline V gene encodes CDR1 LNHDA and CDR2 SQIVND (reference sequence). The CDR3 runs to 15 residues. Trimming cost V 0 bases and J 9 bases, with 12 bases left between them. CDR3 nucleotides: TGTGCCAGTAGTATAGATCACGGACTTGGTTCACCCCTCCACTTT. Amino acid sequence: CASSIDHGLGSPLHF.

The CDR3 is CASSFANLAGGYNEQFF. The CDR3 nucleotides read TGTGCCAGCAGCTTCGCCAACCTAGCGGGAGGCTACAATGAGCAGTTCTTC. The rearrangement links TRBV7-3 to TRBJ2-1; TRBD2 agrees at 11 bases. Trimming took 3 bases from V and 3 from J; bases not matched to a gene: 7. Germline lookup yields CDR1 SGHTA and CDR2 FQGTGA. The CDR3 sequence is 17 residues long.

This rearrangement joins TRBV6-1 to TRBJ2-6, with 8 bases identical to TRBD2. Germline-derived CDR1 and CDR2 are MNHNS and SASEGT. This CDR3 has 20 residues. The V segment lost 1 base and the J segment 0 bases; nucleotides outside the gene matches: 11. In nucleotides, the CDR3 is TGTGCCAGCAGTGAAGGGGGGGCACTAGCGGTTGCCTCTGGGGCCAACGTCCTGACTTTC. It is translated as CASSEGGALAVASGANVLTF.

This clone was recorded once. The chain combines TRBV28 with TRBJ1-2; tentatively, D is TRBD1 (5 bases). The CDR3 extends over 14 amino acids. Per germline, CDR1 MDHEN and CDR2 SYDVKM. Deletions cut 2 bases from V and 5 bases from J, with 12 bases between. CDR3 loop: CASSLDSFWYGYTF. CDR3 in DNA: TGTGCCAGCAGTTTAGACAGCTTTTGGTATGGCTACACCTTC.

This sequence joins TRBV9 and TRBJ1-5; the D gene is possibly TRBD1 (6 bases). The germline V gene has CDR1 SGDLS and CDR2 YYNGEE. V shed 3 bases and J shed 6 bases, with 13 bases lying between them. The CDR3 is 14 residues long. The CDR3 protein is CASSDTGLGQPQHF. The CDR3 DNA sequence: TGTGCCAGCAGCGATACAGGGCTTGGTCAGCCCCAGCATTTT.

This chain links TRBV29-1 with TRBJ1-1, with no clear D. The CDR3 loop spans 12 amino acids. Per the germline V gene, CDR1 is SQVTM and CDR2 is ANQGSEA. Between the trimmed V and J ends, which lost 0 bases and 11 bases, there was a span of 13 bases. This CDR3 reads CSVEDLRVRAFF. In nucleotides, the CDR3 is TGCAGCGTTGAAGATTTGAGGGTACGTGCTTTCTTT.

This clone was seen a single time. The rearrangement joins TRBV7-7 to TRBJ2-5; D may be TRBD1 (5 bases). Trimming pared 3 bases from V and 2 bases from J, leaving 13 bases between. Looked up from germline, CDR1 is SSHAT and CDR2 is FNYEAQ (reference sequence). CDR3 length: 15 amino acids. The CDR3: CASSFGQGRQETQYF. In nucleotides, the CDR3 is TGTGCCAGCAGCTTCGGTCAGGGCCGGCAAGAGACCCAGTACTTC.

The V call is TRBV7-9, the J call TRBJ1-2, with TRBD1 identical over 8 bases. V lost 1 base, J lost 2 bases, and 3 bases stayed unmatched. Per germline, CDR1 SEHNR and CDR2 FQNEAQ (reference sequence). The CDR3 runs to 15 residues. In nucleotides, the CDR3 is TGTGCCAGCAGCTTAGATCAGGGGGCGAACTATGGCTACACCTTC. It translates to CASSLDQGANYGYTF.

V is TRBV10-3 and J is TRBJ1-2; 7 bases line up with TRBD1. CDR3 length: 14 residues. The ends lost 9 bases at V and 7 bases at J; junction bases unmatched: 14. CDR1 and CDR2 (germline): ENHRY, SYGVKD. Here the CDR3 reads CAISEQQGYSGYTF. Written as DNA, the CDR3 is TGTGCCATATCGGAGCAACAGGGGTATTCTGGCTACACCTTC.

This clone was seen once. J is TRBJ2-1 and V is TRBV10-3, with TRBD2 matching over 14 bases. CDR3 length: 16 residues. Germline values: CDR1 ENHRY, CDR2 SYGVKD. V shed 7 bases and J 7 bases; nucleotides not matched to a gene: 9. CDR3 loop: CAINQRLAGGRNEQFF. The CDR3, as DNA: TGTGCCATCAATCAAAGACTAGCGGGAGGGCGAAATGAGCAGTTCTTC.

The J gene is TRBJ2-5, the V gene TRBV18; maybe TRBD1 (6 bases). This CDR3 region has 15 residues. V lost 3 bases and J 0 bases, leaving 11 bases between the germline ends. The germline V gene has CDR1 KGHSH and CDR2 LQKENI. CDR3 DNA sequence: TGTGCCAGCTCACCTGCCCGGGACAACCAAGAGACCCAGTACTTC. This codes for CASSPARDNQETQYF. Together with reference TRBV18 and TRBJ2-5, the CDR3 gives the full variable domain: NAGVMQNPRHLVRRRGQEARLRCSPMKGHSHVYWYRQLPEEGLKFMVYLQKENIIDESGMPKERFSAEFPKEGPSILRIQQVVRGDSAAYFCASSPARDNQETQYFGPGTRLLVL.

The chain is built from TRBV27 and TRBJ1-5, with D possibly TRBD1 on 6 matching bases. Trimming shortened V by 3 bases and J by 7 bases, and 16 bases separated the two germline ends. The germline CDR1 and CDR2 sequences are MNHEY and SMNVEV (reference sequence). The CDR3 is 15 amino acids. For the CDR3, the DNA is TGTGCCAGCAGTTTTGAGGGGGGGAACGGGCAGCCCCAGCATTTT. Translated, it gives CASSFEGGNGQPQHF.

The chain joins TRBV28 to TRBJ1-5; D not certain. This CDR3 contains 16 residues. V was trimmed by 3 bases and J by 0 bases, leaving 12 bases between them. Germline CDR1 reads MDHEN; CDR2 reads SYDVKM. Here the CDR3 DNA reads TGTGCCAGCAGTTTTGAGGAGGGTTATAGCAATCAGCCCCAGCATTTT. Amino acids: CASSFEEGYSNQPQHF.

The chain carries TRBV14 and TRBJ2-3; TRBD2 matches at 8 bases. The CDR3 sequence is 15 residues long. Germline CDR1 is SGHDN and CDR2 is FVKESK. Germline trimming cut 5 bases from V and 5 bases from J; bases unmatched to any gene: 9. CDR3 DNA: TGTGCCAGCAGCATGAGAAGCGGGAGTCGAGATACGCAGTATTTT. Protein: CASSMRSGSRDTQYF.

The chain employs TRBV9 and TRBJ2-1; 11 positions agree with TRBD2. The CDR3 extends over 17 amino acids. Germline V gene data show CDR1 as SGDLS and CDR2 as YYNGEE. V dropped 9 bases and J dropped 0; count of bases not matched to a gene: 11. CDR3 sequence: CATRQLAGGSSYNEQFF. The CDR3 nucleotides read TGTGCCACCAGGCAGCTAGCGGGGGGTAGCTCCTACAATGAGCAGTTCTTC.

The V call is TRBV24-1, the J call TRBJ1-2, with 9 bases matching TRBD1. Germline lookup yields CDR1 KGHDR and CDR2 SFDVKD. The CDR3 runs to 16 residues. V lost 5 bases and J lost 3; bases outside the gene matches: 9. The DNA for the CDR3 is TGTGCCACCAGTGGTCTCCCGGGACAGGGAGACTATGGCTACACCTTC. Its protein product is CATSGLPGQGDYGYTF.

The chain joins TRBV5-1 to TRBJ1-2; D call uncertain. Trimming left V 0 bases short and J 9 bases short, with 15 bases between. The germline gives CDR1 SGHRS, CDR2 YFSETQ. This CDR3 has 14 residues. The CDR3: CASSLGRDGDRYTF. The CDR3 region has the DNA TGCGCCAGCAGCTTGGGGAGAGATGGTGATCGCTACACCTTC.

The chain is built from TRBV4-2 and TRBJ1-4, with 7 positions matching TRBD1. J lost 4 bases, V lost 10 bases, and 3 bases had no gene match. CDR1 and CDR2 from the germline V gene are LGHNA and YNFKEQ. This CDR3 has 12 amino acids. The CDR3 nucleotides read TGTGCCACCGGGACAGATAATGAAAAACTGTTTTTT. As protein: CATGTDNEKLFF.

The V and J genes are TRBV3-1 (or the pseudogene TRBV3-2) and TRBJ2-3, with D perhaps matching TRBD2 (5 bases). Trimming removed 1 base at V and 2 bases at J, with 10 bases between. Germline V lookup: CDR1 LGHDT, CDR2 YNNKEL (reference sequence). There are 15 residues in the CDR3. This CDR3 reads CASSQGADLTDTQYF. The CDR3 nucleotides are TGTGCCAGCAGCCAAGGAGCGGACCTCACAGATACGCAGTATTTT.

The chain employs TRBV5-1 and TRBJ2-5; no clear D gene. The germline V and J ends were trimmed by 1 base and 5 bases, with 6 bases remaining between them. This CDR3 has 12 amino acids. Germline-derived CDR1 and CDR2 are SGHRS and YFSETQ. CDR3 in amino acids: CASSLNGETQYF. The CDR3 DNA sequence: TGCGCCAGCAGCTTGAACGGGGAGACCCAGTACTTC.

This chain uses TRBV5-6 with TRBJ2-7; D gene unclear. Germline V lookup: CDR1 SGHDT, CDR2 YYEEEE. V dropped 5 bases and J dropped 2 bases, with 14 bases sitting between them. This CDR3 is built from 14 residues. This CDR3 reads CASSKNAAAYEQYF. The CDR3 DNA sequence: TGTGCCAGCAGTAAAAATGCTGCGGCCTACGAGCAGTACTTC. Full variable domain (remainder filled in from reference TRBV5-6 and TRBJ2-7): DAGVTQSPTHLIKTRGQQVTLRCSPKSGHDTVSWYQQALGQGPQFIFQYYEEEERQRGNFPDRFSGHQFPNYSSELNVNALLLGDSALYLCASSKNAAAYEQYFGPGTRLTVT.

The V and J genes are TRBV7-9 and TRBJ2-3; 8 nucleotides agree with TRBD2. Germline CDR1 reads SEHNR; CDR2 reads FQNEAQ (reference sequence). V dropped 3 bases and J dropped 0; count of bases not matched to a gene: 2. This CDR3 is 15 amino acids long. The CDR3 DNA reads as TGTGCCAGCAGCTTGGGACTAGGGAGCACAGATACGCAGTATTTT. It yields the protein CASSLGLGSTDTQYF.

The V call is TRBV25-1, the J call TRBJ2-2, with a possible D match to TRBD1 (5 bases). The CDR3 length is 16 residues. Germline CDR1 and CDR2: MGHDK and SYGVNS. Trimming left V 5 bases short and J 1 base short, with 14 bases between. The CDR3 nucleotides are TGTGCCAGCAGTAAGTCTGGTCAGGGGAACACCGGGGAGCTGTTTTTT. It encodes CASSKSGQGNTGELFF.

The genes are TRBV5-1 and TRBJ1-4; 8 nucleotides align to TRBD1. CDR3 size: 14 residues. The germline gives CDR1 SGHRS, CDR2 YFSETQ. Trimming at V came to 2 bases and at J to 8 bases, leaving 5 bases not matched to a gene. Here the CDR3 reads CASSFSGGDEKLFF. The CDR3 nucleotides are TGCGCCAGCAGCTTCTCAGGGGGCGACGAAAAACTGTTTTTT.

The chain is built from TRBV6-6 and TRBJ1-5; D is unresolved. CDR1 is MNHNY, CDR2 SVGAGI, per germline (reference sequence). The CDR3 is 13 amino acids. V was pared by 6 bases and J by 3 bases, with 9 bases between. The chain's CDR3 is CASSLSYNQPQHF. DNA for the CDR3: TGTGCCAGCAGCTTGAGCTACAATCAGCCCCAGCATTTT.

The chain couples TRBV28 to TRBJ1-6; D call uncertain. In germline, CDR1 is MDHEN, CDR2 SYDVKM. The CDR3 contains 13 residues. The V gene lost 5 bases and the J gene lost 9 bases, with 11 bases spanning the gap. The CDR3: CASSTEKVSPLHF. The CDR3 DNA reads as TGTGCCAGCAGTACAGAAAAGGTTTCACCCCTCCACTTT.

Worth noting for this clone: Other nucleotide sequences from this sample produce the same CDR3. The V call is TRBV10-1, the J call TRBJ1-4, with 8 bases matching TRBD1. The CDR3 sequence is 14 residues long. V was pared by 6 bases and J by 4 bases, with 4 bases of the junction left unmatched. Germline V gene sequence: CDR1 WNHNN, CDR2 SYGVQD (reference sequence). The CDR3 DNA follows: TGCGCCAGCAGCCCTGGACAGGGTAATGAAAAACTGTTTTTT. It is translated as CASSPGQGNEKLFF.

V gene TRBV2 combines with J gene TRBJ2-1; TRBD1 agrees at 7 bases. The CDR3 consists of 15 residues. Per the germline V gene, CDR1 is SNHLY and CDR2 is FYNNEI. V lost 6 bases to trimming and J lost 6 bases; unmatched junction nucleotides: 11. The chain's CDR3 is CASSEQGNRINEQFF. The CDR3 DNA follows: TGTGCCAGCAGCGAACAGGGGAATCGGATCAATGAGCAGTTCTTC.